Listed below are T cell receptor beta chains from one sample, sequenced in a study of shared clonotypes between healthy human individuals. Sequencing used immunoSEQ multiplex PCR; TCRdb keeps in-frame clones, though not all of them. The table shows roughly 500,000 clones, with about four fifths occurring only once. Sequencing was done on a sample of PBMCs. The origin of the receptors is a woman in her 40s in good health. Some clones in this sample may be carry-over from other donors' samples. Each CDR3 is given with its conserved first and last residue. D genes are given only for firm matches. Not every row has a clone size; where given, it reads once, few, many or a size class.

>TRBJ2-2|20|TRBD2|-|TRBV5-1
TGCGCCAGCAGCCCGCAGGGGGGCGTAGCGGGAGGGCCGAACACCGGGGAGCTGTTTTTT
CASSPQGGVAGGPNTGELFF
>TRBJ2-7|14|-|once|TRBV7-6
TGTGCCAGCAGCCTGCGACAGGAGCCCTACGAGCAGTACTTC
CASSLRQEPYEQYF
>TRBJ1-3|13|-|-|TRBV5-4
TGTGCCAGCAAGCGGGGTTCTGGAAACACCATATATTTT
CASKRGSGNTIYF
>TRBJ2-1|15|TRBD2|-|TRBV11-2
TGTGCCAGCAGCCCCGGGACTAGCGACTACAATGAGCAGTTCTTC
CASSPGTSDYNEQFF
>TRBJ1-2|13|-|-|TRBV29-1
TGCAGCGCCGAAGGAGAAGGGACTATTGGCTACACCTTC
CSAEGEGTIGYTF
>TRBJ2-2|17|-|-|TRBV15
TGTGCCACCAGCAGAGTGGGGACTCCTCGTTTGGGCGGGGAGCTGTTTTTT
CATSRVGTPRLGGELFF
>TRBJ1-5|16|-|-|TRBV19
TGTGCCAGTAGTATAAGGGCAGGGTCCCTAAATCAGCCCCAGCATTTT
CASSIRAGSLNQPQHF
>TRBJ2-7|13|-|-|TRBV7-9
TGTGCCAGCAGCTTAGACGGGCCCTACGAGCAGTACTTC
CASSLDGPYEQYF
>TRBJ2-5|15|-|-|TRBV5-1
TGCGCCAGCAGCAGCTCACAGGTTCGCTCGGAGACCCAGTACTTC
CASSSSQVRSETQYF
>TRBJ2-2|16|-|-|TRBV6-5
TGTGCCAGCAGTTACTCGCTCCGCCTGATTACCGGGGAGCTGTTTTTT
CASSYSLRLITGELFF
>TRBJ2-7|13|-|-|TRBV5-1
TGCGCCAGCAGCTCGACTAGCTCCTACGAGCAGTACTTC
CASSSTSSYEQYF
>TRBJ1-2|13|-|-|TRBV5-1
TGCGCCAGCAGCGCCGGGGGGTTTGTAGGCTACACCTTC
CASSAGGFVGYTF
>TRBJ2-2|13|-|-|TRBV28
TGTGCCAGCAGGCCCTCTCTAAGGGGGGAGCTGTTTTTT
CASRPSLRGELFF
>TRBJ2-1|12|-|-|TRBV5-1
TGCGCCAGCAGCAGCTCAAACAATGAGCAGTTCTTC
CASSSSNNEQFF
>TRBJ2-5|17|TRBD2|-|TRBV5-4
TGTGCCAGCAGCCCAGGACTAGCGGGAGGGCCGGTGGAGACCCAGTACTTC
CASSPGLAGGPVETQYF
>TRBJ1-2|12|TRBD1|-|TRBV29-1
TGCAGCGGCCGGGACAGGAACTATGGCTACACCTTC
CSGRDRNYGYTF
>TRBJ2-3|15|-|-|TRBV29-1
TGCAGCGTAGCGACAACAGGGGGGGGAACAGATACGCAGTATTTT
CSVATTGGGTDTQYF
>TRBJ2-3|14|TRBD2|few|TRBV25-1
TGTGCCAGCAGCGGGAGGGCCTGGGGAGATACGCAGTATTTT
CASSGRAWGDTQYF
>TRBJ1-6|15|-|-|TRBV28
TGTGCCAGCGAGGGCCTCTTCTCCTATAATTCACCCCTCCACTTT
CASEGLFSYNSPLHF
>TRBJ2-3|13|-|-|TRBV28
TGTGCCAGCAGTTATACGGCAACAGATACGCAGTATTTT
CASSYTATDTQYF
>TRBJ2-7|13|-|-|TRBV27
TGTAACGATGCCGGCCAGGGAACCTACGAGCAGTACTTC
CNDAGQGTYEQYF
>TRBJ1-2|15|TRBD1|-|TRBV18
TGTGCCAGCTCACAACAAGGACAGGGGAACTATGGCTACACCTTC
CASSQQGQGNYGYTF
>TRBJ2-3|16|TRBD2|-|TRBV9
TGTGCCAGCAGCCCCCCTGGCGGGAGGGCCGAAGATACGCAGTATTTT
CASSPPGGRAEDTQYF
>TRBJ1-4|14|-|-|TRBV6-5
TGTGCCAGCAGTCCCGGGACACGTAATGAAAAACTGTTTTTT
CASSPGTRNEKLFF
>TRBJ2-7|16|-|-|TRBV9
TGTGCCAGCAGTGACCACTCGACCGACATTCCCTACGAGCAGTACTTC
CASSDHSTDIPYEQYF
>TRBJ2-4|17|TRBD1|-|TRBV2
TGTGCCAGCAGCGTTACAGGGGGCGGGCTAGCCAAAAACATTCAGTACTTC
CASSVTGGGLAKNIQYF
>TRBJ2-7|14|TRBD2|-|TRBV28
TGTGCCAGCAGGGCGGGGCTAGCGGGCTACGAGCAGTACTTC
CASRAGLAGYEQYF
>TRBJ2-5|14|-|-|TRBV30
TGTGCCGGAAGAAACCGGGACGTCCGAGAGACCCAGTACTTC
CAGRNRDVRETQYF